The clone carrying this TCR beta chain was picked up a small number of times. The antigen remains unidentified. Between the trimmed V and J ends, which lost 6 bases and 4 bases, there was a span of 8 bases. The CDR3 runs 12 residues. Germline assignment: CDR1 SGHDT and CDR2 YYEEEE. This entry comes from a study of CD8+ T cells in alopecia areata. In the study overall: The protocol delivered tofacitinib for 6 to 18 months, then withdrew it for 6 months. Study results and caveats: Normal skin's resident alphabeta T cells are also sequenced in scalp samples.

Obtained from alopecia areata patients were lesional scalp punch biopsies along with peripheral blood. PBMCs provided sorted CD4+ and CD8+ T cells. The sequencing template was cDNA reverse transcribed from extracted RNA. Sequenced by immunoSEQ multiplex PCR; TCRdb stores in-frame clones only, minus some. Of 100,000 to 150,000 clones in the sample, approximately 49% were seen once. The J gene is TRBJ2-1, the V gene TRBV5-6, with D unresolved. This specimen consisted of CD8+ T cells sorted from blood, obtained at week 0. The source of this sequence is a human donor with alopecia areata. The CDR3 DNA reads as TGTGCCAGCATGGACGGGTACAATGAGCAGTTCTTC. Its protein product is CASMDGYNEQFF.